This TCR beta chain was found in a study of T cell responses to AZD1222 COVID-19 vaccine. Study findings and constraints: The study found Spike-specific TCR breadth and depth rose after two AZD1222 doses.

The CDR3 covers 10 residues. Trimming left V 3 bases short and J 10 bases short, with 6 bases between. From germline, CDR1 is LNHDA and CDR2 SQIVND (reference sequence). The data were produced by immunoSEQ multiplex PCR, yet TCRdb's version contains in-frame clones alone and is incomplete. Of roughly 100,000 clones detected, over 80% appear once; the ten largest clones hold roughly 20%. As concerns this clone: What it binds is not known.

Sequencing was performed on peripheral blood, taken on day 0 of AZD1222 vaccination. The chain carries TRBV19 and TRBJ1-2; D not certain. This TCR derives from an adult in good health. DNA for the CDR3: TGTGCCAGTAGTATCGGCACCTACACCTTC. Protein product: CASSIGTYTF.